This TCR beta chain was identified in a study of technical replicates of blood from several donors. Profiling relied on immunoSEQ multiplex PCR, and the TCRdb table lists in-frame clones only, not all of them. The sample lists about 68,000 clones; under 98% were seen once. The TCR was taken from a human donor in good health. Input material: T cells isolated from PBMCs.

This chain's CDR3 is CASTDTGGTEAFF. Here the CDR3 DNA reads TGTGCCAGCACCGACACAGGGGGGACTGAAGCTTTCTTT. This chain joins TRBV6-5 and TRBJ1-1, with TRBD1 matching over 8 bases. The CDR3 extends over 13 amino acids. V trimming: 7 bases; J trimming: 5 bases; junction bases outside the gene matches: 6. Germline values: CDR1 MNHEY, CDR2 SVGAGI.